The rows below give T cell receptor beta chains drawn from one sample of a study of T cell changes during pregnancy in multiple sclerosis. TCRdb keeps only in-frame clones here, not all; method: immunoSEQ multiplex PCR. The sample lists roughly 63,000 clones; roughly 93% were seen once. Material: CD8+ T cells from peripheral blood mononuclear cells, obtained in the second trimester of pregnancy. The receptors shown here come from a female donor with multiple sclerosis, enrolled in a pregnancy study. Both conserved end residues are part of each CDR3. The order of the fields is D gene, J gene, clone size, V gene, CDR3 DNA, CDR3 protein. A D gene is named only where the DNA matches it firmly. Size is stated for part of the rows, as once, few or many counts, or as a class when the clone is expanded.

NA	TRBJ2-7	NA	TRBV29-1	TGCAGCGTGATAGGCTCTCAGGGGCCCTACGAGCAGTACTTC	CSVIGSQGPYEQYF
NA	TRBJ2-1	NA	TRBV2	TGTGCCAGCAACTACCCGGGGGGCAGCTCCTACAATGAGCAGTTCTTC	CASNYPGGSSYNEQFF
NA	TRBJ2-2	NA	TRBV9	TGTGCCAGCAGCGTAGGTCCGGGGGAGCTGTTTTTT	CASSVGPGELFF
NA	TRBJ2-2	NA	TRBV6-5	TGTGCCAGCACCCTTGGGGGCGGGACCGGGGAGCTGTTTTTT	CASTLGGGTGELFF
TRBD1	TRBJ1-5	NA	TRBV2	TGTGCCAGCAGTGAAAGAGGGAATTGGGACAGGGGGCGCGGGGAGAGCCAGCCCCAGCATTTT	CASSERGNWDRGRGESQPQHF
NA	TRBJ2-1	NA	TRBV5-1	TGCGCCAGCAGCTTGACTAGCTACAATGAGCAGTTCTTC	CASSLTSYNEQFF
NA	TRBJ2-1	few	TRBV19	TGTGCCAGTAGTGTCTCCGGGACAACTTACAATGAGCAGTTCTTC	CASSVSGTTYNEQFF
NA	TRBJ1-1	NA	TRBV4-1	TGCGCCAGCAGCCAAGCCCGGATGGGAGATGACACTGAAGCTTTCTTT	CASSQARMGDDTEAFF
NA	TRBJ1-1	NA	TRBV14	TGTGCCAGCAGCCAAGATCAAACTGAAGCTTTCTTT	CASSQDQTEAFF
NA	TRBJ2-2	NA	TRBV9	TGTGCCAGCACCGCGAGGGTCGGGGAGCTGTTTTTT	CASTARVGELFF
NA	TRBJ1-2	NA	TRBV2	TGTGCCAGCATAAAGGCACAGGCGTCTAACTATGGCTACACCTTC	CASIKAQASNYGYTF
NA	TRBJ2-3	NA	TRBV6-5	TGTGCCAGCAGTTACCAAGAGACAGATACGCAGTATTTT	CASSYQETDTQYF
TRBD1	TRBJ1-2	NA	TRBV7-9	TGTGCCAGCAGCTTAGGACAGGGGGGCTATGGCTACACCTTC	CASSLGQGGYGYTF
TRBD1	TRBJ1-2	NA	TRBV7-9	TGTGCCAGCAGCTGGGGGACAGGGGGCAACTATGGCTACACCTTC	CASSWGTGGNYGYTF
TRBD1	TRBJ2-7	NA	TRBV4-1	TGCGCCAGCAGCCAAGACTGGGACAGGAGACCCTACGAGCAGTACTTC	CASSQDWDRRPYEQYF
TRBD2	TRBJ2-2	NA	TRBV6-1	TGTGCCAGCAGGGGGAGGGGCGGGGAGCTGTTTTTT	CASRGRGGELFF
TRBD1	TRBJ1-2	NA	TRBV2	TGTGCCAGCACCCGGGACAGGGGGGGCTACACCTTC	CASTRDRGGYTF
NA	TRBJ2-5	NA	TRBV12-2	TGTGCAAGTCGCGCCGGGAGACAGGGCCACCAAGAGACCCAGTACTTC	CASRAGRQGHQETQYF
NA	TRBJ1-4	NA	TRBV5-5	NA	CASSFLERGSEKLFF
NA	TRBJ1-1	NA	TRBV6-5	TGTGCCAGCACCCCCGGGGGGGCAGAAGCTTTCTTT	CASTPGGAEAFF
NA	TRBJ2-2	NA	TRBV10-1	TGCGCCAGCAGCCAGGGCCCCGGGGAGCTGTTTTTT	CASSQGPGELFF
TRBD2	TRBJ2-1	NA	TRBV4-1	TGCGCCAGCAGCCAAGTGGGGACTAGCGGAGAGGATGAGCAGTTCTTC	CASSQVGTSGEDEQFF
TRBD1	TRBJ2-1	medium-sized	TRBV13	TGTGCCAGCAGCTCAGACAGGGACGACAATGAGCAGTTCTTC	CASSSDRDDNEQFF
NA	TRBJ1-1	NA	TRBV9	TGTGCCAGCAGCGTAGTCCGTAGGGGCGATACTGAAGCTTTCTTT	CASSVVRRGDTEAFF
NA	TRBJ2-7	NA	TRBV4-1	TGCGCCAGCAGCCAAGTAGGGGTTTACGAGCAGTACTTC	CASSQVGVYEQYF
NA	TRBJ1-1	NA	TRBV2	TGTGCCAGGACCCAGGGTGGCACTGAAGCTTTCTTT	CARTQGGTEAFF
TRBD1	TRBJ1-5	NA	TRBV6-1	TGTGCCAGCAGGGTGAGACAGGGGTACGATCAGCCCCAGCATTTT	CASRVRQGYDQPQHF
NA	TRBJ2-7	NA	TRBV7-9	TGTGCCAGCAGCTTAGTTGCCGCTAGCCTTTTTCCCGAGCAGTACTTC	CASSLVAASLFPEQYF
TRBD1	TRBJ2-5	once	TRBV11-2	TGTGCCAGCAGCTTTCGGACTTACAGGGGATTGGGGGAGACCCAGTACTTC	CASSFRTYRGLGETQYF
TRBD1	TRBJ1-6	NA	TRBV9	TGTGCCAGCAGCACATTAGGACAGGGATATTCACCCCTCCACTTT	CASSTLGQGYSPLHF
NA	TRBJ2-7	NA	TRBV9	TGTGCCAGCAGCGTAGGGAGGCACGACGAGCAGTACTTC	CASSVGRHDEQYF
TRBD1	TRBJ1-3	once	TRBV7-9	TGTGCCAGCAGCCCGGACAGGGCTGGAAACACCATATATTTT	CASSPDRAGNTIYF
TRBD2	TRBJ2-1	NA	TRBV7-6	TGTGCCAGCAGCTTAGGAGCGGGAGCCCTCAACCGCAATGAGCAGTTCTTC	CASSLGAGALNRNEQFF
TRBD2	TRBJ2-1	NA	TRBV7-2	TGTGCCAGCAGCTTAGTGCTTATGGGGGGGAGCTACAATGAGCAGTTCTTC	CASSLVLMGGSYNEQFF
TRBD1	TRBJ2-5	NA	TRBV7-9	TGTGCCAGCAGCAGAGAGGACGGATCGGGGACAGTAAGAGAGACCCAGTACTTC	CASSREDGSGTVRETQYF
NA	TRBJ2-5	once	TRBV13	TGTGCCAGCAGCTTAGGCCTCGAGACCCAGTACTTC	CASSLGLETQYF
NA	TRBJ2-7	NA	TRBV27	TGTGCCAGCAGTTTGGGTCAGGGAACCTACGAGCAGTACTTC	CASSLGQGTYEQYF
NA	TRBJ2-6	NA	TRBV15	TGTGCCACCAGCAGAGATCTAGGGGCCAACGTCCTGACTTTC	CATSRDLGANVLTF
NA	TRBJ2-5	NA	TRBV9	TGTGCCAGCAGCGCAAGCGCGTTGGAGACCCAGTACTTC	CASSASALETQYF
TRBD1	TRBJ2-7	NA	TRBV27	TGTGCCAGCAGTTCCATACCGGGACAGGGTCCCGAGCAGTACTTC	CASSSIPGQGPEQYF
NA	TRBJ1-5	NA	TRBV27	TGTGCCAGCAGCCCCGGGGGACCAGATCAGCCCCAGCATTTT	CASSPGGPDQPQHF
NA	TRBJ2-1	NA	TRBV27	TGTGCCAGCAGTTTGGGGACTCCCGACTACAATGAGCAGTTCTTC	CASSLGTPDYNEQFF
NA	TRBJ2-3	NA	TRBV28	TGTGCCAGCAGTTTCCCCTATGAGGGGGGCACAGATACGCAGTATTTT	CASSFPYEGGTDTQYF
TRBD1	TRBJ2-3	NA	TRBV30	TGTGCCTGGAGTGTCGGGACAGGGGGGCGCACAGATACGCAGTATTTT	CAWSVGTGGRTDTQYF
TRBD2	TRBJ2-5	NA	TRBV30	TGTGCCTGGAACCGGGGGGGCCAAGAGACCCAGTACTTC	CAWNRGGQETQYF